A selection of T cell receptor beta chains follows, all from one sample in a study of blood T cell repertoires in COVID-19. Using immunoSEQ multiplex PCR, the repertoire was profiled, and TCRdb retains in-frame clones only, with some absent. The sample lists a few hundred thousand clones, 86% occurring once. The specimen sequenced was peripheral blood. These receptors were collected from a man between 18 and 35 years old with active or convalescent COVID-19. CDR3s include the opening cysteine and the closing phenylalanine or tryptophan. The order of the fields is J gene, CDR3 length, V gene, D gene, CDR3 DNA, CDR3 protein. The D gene is left open where the match is weak.

>TRBJ1-1|15|TRBV30|.
TGTGCCTGGAGCAACGAAGAAAGCTCATTCACTGAAGCTTTCTTT
CAWSNEESSFTEAFF
>TRBJ1-6|15|TRBV28|.
TGTGCCAGCAGTTTGGGTGGCAGGGGTGCTTCACCCCTCCACTTT
CASSLGGRGASPLHF
>TRBJ2-2|16|TRBV25-1|.
TGTGCCAGCAGTGAATTGCTCGAGGAGAACACCGGGGAGCTGTTTTTT
CASSELLEENTGELFF
>TRBJ1-1|13|TRBV12-3/TRBV12-4|TRBD1
TGTGCCAGCCGACAGGGTTTAACCACTGAAGCTTTCTTT
CASRQGLTTEAFF
>TRBJ2-2|16|TRBV3-1/TRBV3-2|TRBD2
TGTGCCAGCAGCCAGGGACTAGCGGGAGCGACCGGGGAGCTGTTTTTT
CASSQGLAGATGELFF
>TRBJ2-7|13|TRBV7-2|TRBD1
TGTGCCAGCAGCCTGGGACAGGGAGGCGAGCAGTACTTC
CASSLGQGGEQYF
>TRBJ2-7|15|TRBV11-1|.
TGTGCCAGCAGCGGGGGGACAGTGAAAACCTACGAGCAGTACTTC
CASSGGTVKTYEQYF
>TRBJ2-7|16|TRBV5-6|TRBD1
TGTGCCAGCAGCCTAGGGACAGGGATCGTAAGCTACGAGCAGTACTTC
CASSLGTGIVSYEQYF
>TRBJ2-7|14|TRBV28|TRBD1
TGTGCCAGCAGTAAACCGGACAGGTCCTACGAGCAGTACTTC
CASSKPDRSYEQYF
>TRBJ2-5|15|TRBV6-5|.
TGTGCCAGCAGTCAACCCGGACAGGGAGGGGAGACCCAGTACTTC
CASSQPGQGGETQYF
>TRBJ1-1|14|TRBV7-9|TRBD1
TGTGCCACTGGACAGGGCAACTTGAACACTGAAGCTTTCTTT
CATGQGNLNTEAFF
>TRBJ1-6|15|TRBV28|TRBD1
TGTGCCAGCTCCAAGTTGGGACAGGACCGATCACCCCTCCACTTT
CASSKLGQDRSPLHF
>TRBJ2-3|14|TRBV7-9|TRBD1
TGTGCCAGCAGCCTACAGGGGGCCGGAGATACGCAGTATTTT
CASSLQGAGDTQYF